What follows are 5 T cell receptor beta chains derived from one specimen sequenced in a study of T-cell reconstitution after alpha-beta-depleted transplantation in children. Unique molecular identifiers tagged the TCRbeta library. TCRdb used MiXCR to reprocess the PCR reads, holding one entry per CDR3 protein. The sample gives approximately 350,000 distinct CDR3 sequences, 10% to 13% of which show up once; about 2.3% is in the top ten. The specimen comprised PBMCs from the stem cell graft donor, sampled from the stem cell graft. The receptors were gathered from a human donor who donated a stem cell graft to a child with acute lymphoblastic leukemia.

Only a few counts were recorded for this clonotype. The chain has TRBV12-3 or TRBV12-4 and TRBJ1-4; D gene uncertain. V dropped 3 bases and J dropped 8 bases, with 10 bases sitting between them. CDR3 length equals 13 residues. Written as DNA, the CDR3 is TGTGCCAGCAGTTTTAAGGCGGACGAAAAACTGTTTTTT. Its translation is CASSFKADEKLFF.

In its sample, this clonotype was seen a few times. The CDR3 reads CASRPHQRGTDEQFF. CDR3 DNA sequence: TGTGCCAGCAGACCACACCAGCGGGGTACGGATGAGCAGTTCTTC. The chain employs TRBV7-8 and TRBJ2-1, with 7 bases lining up with TRBD2. The CDR3 loop spans 15 amino acids. Trimming at V came to 6 bases and at J to 8 bases, leaving 13 bases not matched to a gene. Germline CDR1 SGHVS, CDR2 FQNEAQ.

The table lists this clonotype with a few counts. The chain links TRBV21-1 to TRBJ2-6; the table's D call TRBD1 went unverified against the DNA. TRBV21-1 is annotated as a pseudogene. This CDR3 contains 16 residues. CDR3 DNA: TGTGCCAGCAGCAAAGCCACAGGAGCTGGGGCCAACGTCCTGACTTTC. Amino acid sequence: CASSKATGAGANVLTF.

The CDR3: CASSLVAIRAYEQYF. CDR3 nucleotides: TGTGCCAGCAGCTTAGTGGCTATTCGGGCCTACGAGCAGTACTTC. This chain uses TRBV7-2 with TRBJ2-7; D gene uncertain. V lost 1 base, J lost 2 bases, and 12 bases lay in between. Germline V gene data show CDR1 as SGHTA and CDR2 as FQGNSA. The CDR3 has 15 amino acids.

For this clonotype: The junction does not match germline at one end; this may be a read error. The J gene is TRBJ2-1, the V gene TRBV29-1, with 11 bases aligning to TRBD2. Germline-derived CDR1 and CDR2 are SQVTM and ANQGSEA. The CDR3 length is 16 residues. Here the CDR3 reads CSVESHTTSGDNDQFF. CDR3 coding DNA: TGCAGCGTGGAGTCCCACACGACTAGCGGGGACAATGACCAGTTCTTC.